A selection of T cell receptor beta chains follows, all from one sample in a study of cytomegalovirus exposure and HLA in healthy donors. Assay: immunoSEQ multiplex PCR; the TCRdb copy retains only in-frame clones and omits some. The sample holds fewer than 250,000 clones; approximately 80% are singletons and the top ten take about 0.2%. The source material was PBMCs. The receptors originated from a girl aged 2-15 years in good health and CMV-seronegative. Each CDR3 is given with its conserved first and last residue. D genes are given only for firm matches. Some rows have no size entry. The others give once, few or many, or a class for an expanded clone.

J gene: TRBJ1-1
D gene: TRBD1
clone size: once
V gene: TRBV15
CDR3 protein: CATSRDQQGWEAFF
CDR3 DNA: TGTGCCACCAGCAGGGACCAACAGGGGTGGGAAGCTTTCTTT

J gene: TRBJ2-7
D gene: -
clone size: -
V gene: TRBV4-1
CDR3 protein: CASSQDPGSEQYF
CDR3 DNA: TGCGCCAGCAGCCAAGACCCGGGAAGCGAGCAGTACTTC

J gene: TRBJ2-3
D gene: -
clone size: few
V gene: TRBV5-6
CDR3 protein: CASRLEGAPRYLQYF
CDR3 DNA: TGTGCCAGCAGATTGGAAGGGGCCCCCAGGTATTTGCAGTATTTT

J gene: TRBJ2-7
D gene: -
clone size: -
V gene: TRBV10-3
CDR3 protein: CATTTGRENEQYF
CDR3 DNA: TGTGCCACCACGACAGGTAGGGAGAACGAGCAGTACTTC

J gene: TRBJ2-3
D gene: TRBD2
clone size: few
V gene: TRBV6-1
CDR3 protein: CASSEAPSGGTDTQYF
CDR3 DNA: TGTGCCAGCAGTGAAGCGCCTAGCGGGGGCACAGATACGCAGTATTTT

J gene: TRBJ2-7
D gene: -
clone size: -
V gene: TRBV18
CDR3 protein: CASSPERYEQYF
CDR3 DNA: TGTGCCAGCTCACCGGAGAGGTACGAGCAGTACTTC

J gene: TRBJ1-2
D gene: -
clone size: few
V gene: TRBV28
CDR3 protein: CASRLEGPNYGYTF
CDR3 DNA: TGTGCCAGCAGACTTGAGGGCCCCAACTATGGCTACACCTTC

J gene: TRBJ1-6
D gene: TRBD1
clone size: -
V gene: TRBV6-6
CDR3 protein: CASSGRQGNSPLHF
CDR3 DNA: TGTGCCAGCAGTGGCCGACAGGGAAACTCACCCCTCCACTTT

J gene: TRBJ2-1
D gene: TRBD2
clone size: -
V gene: TRBV27
CDR3 protein: CASSGLWTSGSDGAFF
CDR3 DNA: TGTGCCAGCAGCGGCCTTTGGACTAGCGGGAGTGATGGCGCGTTCTTC

J gene: TRBJ2-1
D gene: TRBD2
clone size: -
V gene: TRBV7-2
CDR3 protein: CASSLAGSGSFYEQFF
CDR3 DNA: TGTGCCAGCAGCCTCGCCGGTAGCGGGAGCTTCTATGAGCAGTTCTTC

J gene: TRBJ2-7
D gene: TRBD1
clone size: -
V gene: TRBV2
CDR3 protein: CASRETTGGAYEQYF
CDR3 DNA: TGTGCCAGCAGGGAGACGACAGGGGGTGCCTACGAGCAGTACTTC

J gene: TRBJ1-1
D gene: -
clone size: once
V gene: TRBV5-5
CDR3 protein: CASSLAPQGLWDTEAFF
CDR3 DNA: TGTGCCAGCAGCTTGGCCCCGCAGGGCCTATGGGACACTGAAGCTTTCTTT

J gene: TRBJ2-5
D gene: -
clone size: -
V gene: TRBV2
CDR3 protein: CASKGVTLQETQYF
CDR3 DNA: TGTGCCAGCAAAGGAGTGACCTTACAAGAGACCCAGTACTTC

J gene: TRBJ2-1
D gene: -
clone size: -
V gene: TRBV5-8
CDR3 protein: CASSLPGGRYNEQFF
CDR3 DNA: TGTGCCAGCAGCTTGCCCGGAGGACGGTACAATGAGCAGTTCTTC

J gene: TRBJ1-1
D gene: -
clone size: -
V gene: TRBV5-1
CDR3 protein: CASSAEMNTEAFF
CDR3 DNA: TGCGCCAGCAGCGCGGAAATGAACACTGAAGCTTTCTTT

J gene: TRBJ2-3
D gene: -
clone size: -
V gene: TRBV5-1
CDR3 protein: CASSLSRAEDTQYF
CDR3 DNA: TGCGCCAGCAGCTTGTCGCGGGCGGAAGATACGCAGTATTTT

J gene: TRBJ1-5
D gene: TRBD1
clone size: -
V gene: TRBV4-1
CDR3 protein: CASSPTTRQGVDQPQHF
CDR3 DNA: TGCGCCAGCAGTCCGACAACGCGACAGGGAGTTGACCAGCCCCAGCATTTT

J gene: TRBJ2-7
D gene: -
clone size: -
V gene: TRBV2
CDR3 protein: CASQPSQGSSYEQYF
CDR3 DNA: TGTGCCAGTCAGCCGTCGCAGGGGAGCTCCTACGAGCAGTACTTC

J gene: TRBJ1-1
D gene: -
clone size: once
V gene: TRBV6-5
CDR3 protein: CASSRTAMNTEAFF
CDR3 DNA: TGTGCCAGCAGTCGGACAGCCATGAACACTGAAGCTTTCTTT

J gene: TRBJ1-1
D gene: TRBD1
clone size: -
V gene: TRBV6-5
CDR3 protein: CASRDRGWANTEAFF
CDR3 DNA: TGTGCCAGCAGGGACAGGGGCTGGGCGAACACTGAAGCTTTCTTT

J gene: TRBJ2-3
D gene: -
clone size: -
V gene: TRBV13
CDR3 protein: CASSLLQRVSTDTQYF
CDR3 DNA: TGTGCCAGCAGCCTGCTTCAGCGGGTCTCCACAGATACGCAGTATTTT

J gene: TRBJ2-3
D gene: -
clone size: -
V gene: TRBV4-1
CDR3 protein: CASSQRQVSTDTQYF
CDR3 DNA: TGCGCCAGCAGCCAACGGCAGGTTAGCACAGATACGCAGTATTTT